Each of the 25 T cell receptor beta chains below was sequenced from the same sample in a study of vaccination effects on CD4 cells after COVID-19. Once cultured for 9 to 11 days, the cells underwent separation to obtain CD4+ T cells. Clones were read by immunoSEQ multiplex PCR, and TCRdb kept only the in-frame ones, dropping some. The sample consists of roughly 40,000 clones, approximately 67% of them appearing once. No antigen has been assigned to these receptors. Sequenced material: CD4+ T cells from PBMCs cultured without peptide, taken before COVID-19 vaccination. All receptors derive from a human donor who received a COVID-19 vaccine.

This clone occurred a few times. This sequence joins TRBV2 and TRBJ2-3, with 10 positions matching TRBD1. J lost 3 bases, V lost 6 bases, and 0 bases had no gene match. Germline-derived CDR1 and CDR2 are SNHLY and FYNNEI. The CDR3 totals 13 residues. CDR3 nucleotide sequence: TGTGCCAGCAGGGACAGGGGGACAGATACGCAGTATTTT. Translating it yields CASRDRGTDTQYF.

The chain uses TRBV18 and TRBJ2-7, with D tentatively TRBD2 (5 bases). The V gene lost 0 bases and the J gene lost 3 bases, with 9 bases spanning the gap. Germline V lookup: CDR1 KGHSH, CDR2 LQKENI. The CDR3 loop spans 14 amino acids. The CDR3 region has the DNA TGTGCCAGCTCACCACCGTGGAGCGGCTACGAGCAGTACTTC. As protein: CASSPPWSGYEQYF.

The CDR3 nucleotides are TGTGCCAGTAGTATGTTTGGACAGGACTACAATGAGCAGTTCTTC. Its protein product is CASSMFGQDYNEQFF. The genes are TRBV19 and TRBJ2-1; 7 nucleotides line up with TRBD1. Germline V gene lookup returns CDR1 LNHDA and CDR2 SQIVND (reference sequence). The ends lost 3 bases at V and 3 bases at J; junction bases unmatched: 5. The CDR3 totals 15 residues.

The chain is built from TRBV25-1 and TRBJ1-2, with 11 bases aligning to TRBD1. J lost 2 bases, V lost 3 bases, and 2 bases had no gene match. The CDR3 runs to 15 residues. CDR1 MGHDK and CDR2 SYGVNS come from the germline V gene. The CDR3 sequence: CASSEDRGRNYGYTF. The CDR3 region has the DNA TGTGCCAGCAGTGAGGACAGGGGGCGGAACTATGGCTACACCTTC.

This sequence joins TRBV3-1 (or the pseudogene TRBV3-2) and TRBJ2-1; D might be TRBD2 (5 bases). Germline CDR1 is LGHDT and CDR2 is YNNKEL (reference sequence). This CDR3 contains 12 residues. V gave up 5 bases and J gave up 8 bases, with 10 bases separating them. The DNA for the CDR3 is TGTGCCAGCAGCGTCACTAGTCATGAGCAGTTCTTC. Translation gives CASSVTSHEQFF.

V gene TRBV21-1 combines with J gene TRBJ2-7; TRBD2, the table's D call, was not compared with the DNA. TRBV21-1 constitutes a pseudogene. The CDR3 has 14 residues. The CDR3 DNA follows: TGTGCCAGCAGCAAATTTGCGGGAGTCCGTGAGCAGTACTTC. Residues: CASSKFAGVREQYF.

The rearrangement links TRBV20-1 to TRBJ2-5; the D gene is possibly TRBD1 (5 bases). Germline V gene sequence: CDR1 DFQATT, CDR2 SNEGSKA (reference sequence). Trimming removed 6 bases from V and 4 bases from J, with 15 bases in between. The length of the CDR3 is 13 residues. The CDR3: CSASWEGAETQYF. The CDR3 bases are TGCAGTGCGAGTTGGGAAGGGGCAGAGACCCAGTACTTC.

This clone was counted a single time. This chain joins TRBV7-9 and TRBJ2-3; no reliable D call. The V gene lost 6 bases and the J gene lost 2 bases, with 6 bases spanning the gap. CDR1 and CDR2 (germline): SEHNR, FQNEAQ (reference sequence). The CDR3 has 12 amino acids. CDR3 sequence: CASREYTDTQYF. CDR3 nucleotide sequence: TGTGCCAGCAGGGAATACACAGATACGCAGTATTTT.

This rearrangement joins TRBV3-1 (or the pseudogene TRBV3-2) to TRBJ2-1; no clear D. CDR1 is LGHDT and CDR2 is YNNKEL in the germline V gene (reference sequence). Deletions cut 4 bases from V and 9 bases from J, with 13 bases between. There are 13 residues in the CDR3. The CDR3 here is CASSLQLLVEQFF. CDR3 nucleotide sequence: TGTGCCAGCAGCCTTCAGCTACTGGTTGAGCAGTTCTTC.

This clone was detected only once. This CDR3 reads CASSVPTGVNYEQYF. In DNA form, the CDR3 reads TGCGCCAGCAGCGTGCCTACAGGGGTTAACTACGAGCAGTACTTC. V is TRBV5-1 and J is TRBJ2-7; 7 nucleotides align to TRBD1. CDR1 is SGHRS and CDR2 is YFSETQ in the germline V gene. This CDR3 is 15 amino acids long. V trimming: 4 bases; J trimming: 3 bases; junction bases outside the gene matches: 10.

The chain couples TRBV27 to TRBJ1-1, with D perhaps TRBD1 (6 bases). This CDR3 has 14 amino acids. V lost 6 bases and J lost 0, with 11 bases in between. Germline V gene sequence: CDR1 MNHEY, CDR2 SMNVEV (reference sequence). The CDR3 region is CASSLRGMNTEAFF. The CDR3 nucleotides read TGTGCCAGCAGCCTCAGGGGAATGAACACTGAAGCTTTCTTT.

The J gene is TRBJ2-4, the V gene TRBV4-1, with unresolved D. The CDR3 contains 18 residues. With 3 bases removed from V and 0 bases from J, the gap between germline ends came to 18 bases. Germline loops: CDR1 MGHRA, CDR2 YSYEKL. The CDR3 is CASSQSTSSILAKNIQYF. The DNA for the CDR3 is TGCGCCAGCAGCCAGTCCACGAGTAGTATCCTAGCCAAAAACATTCAGTACTTC.

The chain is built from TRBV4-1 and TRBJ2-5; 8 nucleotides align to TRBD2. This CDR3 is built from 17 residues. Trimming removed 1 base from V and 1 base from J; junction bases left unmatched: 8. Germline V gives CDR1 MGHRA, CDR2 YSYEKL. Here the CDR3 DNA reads TGCGCCAGCAGCCAAGGCGGTTTAGCGGGGTTCCAAGAGACCCAGTACTTC. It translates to CASSQGGLAGFQETQYF.

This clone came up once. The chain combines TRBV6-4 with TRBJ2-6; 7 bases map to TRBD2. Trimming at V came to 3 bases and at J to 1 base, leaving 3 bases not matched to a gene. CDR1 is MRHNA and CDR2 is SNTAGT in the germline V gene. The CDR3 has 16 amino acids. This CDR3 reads CASSENGGSGANVLTF. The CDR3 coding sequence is TGTGCCAGCAGTGAAAACGGGGGGTCTGGGGCCAACGTCCTGACTTTC.

In nucleotides, the CDR3 is TGTGCCAGCAGTGAACGGGGGCGTAATTCACCCCTCCACTTT. Protein: CASSERGRNSPLHF. This sequence joins TRBV2 and TRBJ1-6, with D possibly being TRBD1 (6 bases). V was cut by 2 bases and J by 6 bases, with 8 bases left in between. Per germline, CDR1 SNHLY and CDR2 FYNNEI. The CDR3 contains 14 residues.

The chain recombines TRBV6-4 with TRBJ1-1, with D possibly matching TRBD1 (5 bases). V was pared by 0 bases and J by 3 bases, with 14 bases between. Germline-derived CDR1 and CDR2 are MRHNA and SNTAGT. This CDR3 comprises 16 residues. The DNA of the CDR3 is TGTGCCAGCAGTGACTCAGGGAAGGGGATCTACACTGAAGCTTTCTTT. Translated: CASSDSGKGIYTEAFF.

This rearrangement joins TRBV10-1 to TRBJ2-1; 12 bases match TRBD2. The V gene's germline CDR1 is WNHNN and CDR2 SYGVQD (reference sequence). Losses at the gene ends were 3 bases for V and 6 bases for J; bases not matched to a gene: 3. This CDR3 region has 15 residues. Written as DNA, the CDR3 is TGCGCCAGCAGTGAAACTAGCGGGGGGACCAATGAGCAGTTCTTC. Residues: CASSETSGGTNEQFF.

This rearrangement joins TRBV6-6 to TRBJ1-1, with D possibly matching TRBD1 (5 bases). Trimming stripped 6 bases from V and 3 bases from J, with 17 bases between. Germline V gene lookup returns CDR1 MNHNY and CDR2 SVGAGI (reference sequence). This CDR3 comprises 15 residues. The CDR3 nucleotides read TGTGCCAGCAGCTCGAGAGGGACGGCCGACACTGAAGCTTTCTTT. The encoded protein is CASSSRGTADTEAFF.

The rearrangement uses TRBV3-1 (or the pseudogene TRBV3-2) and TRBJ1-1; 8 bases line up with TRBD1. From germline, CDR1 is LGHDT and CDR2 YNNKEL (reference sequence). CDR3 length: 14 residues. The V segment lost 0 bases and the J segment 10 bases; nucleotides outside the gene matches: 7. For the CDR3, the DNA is TGTGCCAGCAGCCAAGATCGCAGGGGGCTTGGAGCTTTCTTT. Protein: CASSQDRRGLGAFF.

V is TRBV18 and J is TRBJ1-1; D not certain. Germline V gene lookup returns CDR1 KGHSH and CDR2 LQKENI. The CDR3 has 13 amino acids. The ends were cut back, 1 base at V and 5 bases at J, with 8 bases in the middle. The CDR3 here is CASSPQGTTEAFF. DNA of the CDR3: TGTGCCAGCTCACCACAGGGCACGACTGAAGCTTTCTTT.

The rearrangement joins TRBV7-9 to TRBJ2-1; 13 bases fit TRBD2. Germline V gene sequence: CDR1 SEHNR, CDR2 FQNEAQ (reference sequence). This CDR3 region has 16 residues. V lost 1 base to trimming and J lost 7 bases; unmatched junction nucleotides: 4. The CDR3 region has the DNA TGTGCCAGCAGCTTAGGTACTAGCGGGAGGGTGAATGAGCAGTTCTTC. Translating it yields CASSLGTSGRVNEQFF.

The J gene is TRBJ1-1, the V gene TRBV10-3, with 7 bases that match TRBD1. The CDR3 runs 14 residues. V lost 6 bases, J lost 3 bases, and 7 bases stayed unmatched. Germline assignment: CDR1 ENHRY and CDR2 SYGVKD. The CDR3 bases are TGTGCCATCAGGGGGGACAGTCACGACACTGAAGCTTTCTTT. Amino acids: CAIRGDSHDTEAFF.

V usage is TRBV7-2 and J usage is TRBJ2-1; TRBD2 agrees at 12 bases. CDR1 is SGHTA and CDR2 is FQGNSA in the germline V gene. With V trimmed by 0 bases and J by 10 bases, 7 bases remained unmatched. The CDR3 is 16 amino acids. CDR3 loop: CASSLAASGRVGEQFF. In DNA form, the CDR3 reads TGTGCCAGCAGCTTAGCGGCTAGCGGGAGGGTCGGGGAGCAGTTCTTC.

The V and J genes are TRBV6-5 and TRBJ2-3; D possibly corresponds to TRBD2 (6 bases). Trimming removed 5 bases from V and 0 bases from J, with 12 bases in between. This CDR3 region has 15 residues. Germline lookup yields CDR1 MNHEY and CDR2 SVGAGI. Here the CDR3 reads CASSTPGLSTDTQYF. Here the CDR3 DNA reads TGTGCCAGCAGTACACCGGGACTCAGCACAGATACGCAGTATTTT.

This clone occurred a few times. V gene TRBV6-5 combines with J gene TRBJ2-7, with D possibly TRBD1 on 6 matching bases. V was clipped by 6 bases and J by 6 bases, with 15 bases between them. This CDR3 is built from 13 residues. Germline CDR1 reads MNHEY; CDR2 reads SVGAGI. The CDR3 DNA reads TGTGCCAGCAGACAAACAGGGATCTCCGAGCAGTACTTC. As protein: CASRQTGISEQYF.